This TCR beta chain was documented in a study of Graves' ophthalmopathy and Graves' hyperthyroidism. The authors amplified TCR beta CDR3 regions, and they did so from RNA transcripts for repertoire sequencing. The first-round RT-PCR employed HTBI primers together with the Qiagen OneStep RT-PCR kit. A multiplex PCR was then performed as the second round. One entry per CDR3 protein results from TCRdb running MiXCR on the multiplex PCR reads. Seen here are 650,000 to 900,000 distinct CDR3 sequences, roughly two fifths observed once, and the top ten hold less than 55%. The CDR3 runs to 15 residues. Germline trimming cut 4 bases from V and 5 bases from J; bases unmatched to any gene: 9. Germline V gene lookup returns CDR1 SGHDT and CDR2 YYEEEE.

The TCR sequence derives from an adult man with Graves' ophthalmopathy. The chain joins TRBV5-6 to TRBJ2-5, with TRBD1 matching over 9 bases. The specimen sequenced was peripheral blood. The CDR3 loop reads CASSRGTGNRETQYF. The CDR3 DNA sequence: TGTGCCAGCAGCCGCGGGACAGGGAATAGGGAGACCCAGTACTTC. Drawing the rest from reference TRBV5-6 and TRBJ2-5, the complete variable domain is DAGVTQSPTHLIKTRGQQVTLRCSPKSGHDTVSWYQQALGQGPQFIFQYYEEEERQRGNFPDRFSGHQFPNYSSELNVNALLLGDSALYLCASSRGTGNRETQYFGPGTRLLVL.